This T cell receptor (beta chain) was profiled in a study of T-cell memory formation after mild COVID-19 (dated by TCRdb to about 2021). A note on the overall study: Most TCR sequence clusters were specific to one of the two donors. The cohort comprised two young, previously healthy adult volunteers, one female and one male. Longitudinal TCRalpha and TCRbeta repertoire sequencing tracked T-cell clones expanding and contracting after mild COVID-19 in a couple of donors.

This clonotype was observed a few times. Its target antigen remains unknown. Base quality data are lacking; no much larger clone is found one base away. Its CDR3 holds 15 amino acids, cysteine through phenylalanine. Of the read, only the CDR3 DNA is kept; its 45 bases are in frame from base 1. Deletion took 4 bases off V and 6 bases off J, with a span of 16 bases between the germline ends. For CDR1 and CDR2, the germline V gene lists KGHSH and LQKENI. Broad study findings and their caveats: Clones contracting from day 15 to 85 had balanced CD4/CD8 phenotypes, while a second wave expanding from day 15 to 37 was biased towards CD4+. SARS-CoV-2 specificity of the second-wave clones peaking on day 37 was not confirmed. Contracting CD4+ clones turned up mainly in the CM and EM memory subsets, whereas EMRA was where CD8+ clones were enriched. The detection of some responding clones in pre-infection memory suggests that pre-existing cross-reactive memory T cells joined the SARS-CoV-2 response. The study included only a couple of mild cases, and larger cohorts that include severe cases with pre-infection samples were judged to be necessary.

Reads for this sample came from an Illumina NovaSeq 6000. cDNA libraries for TCRalpha and TCRbeta were prepared by 5'RACE using constant-segment primers, with sample barcodes and unique molecular identifiers added. RNA was extracted from every sample with Trizol reagent. Libraries were amplified in two PCR steps, with a second sample barcode and Illumina TruSeq adapters added in the second step. Libraries were sequenced on an Illumina NovaSeq with 2 x 150 bp paired-end reads. Turning to the authors' computational methods: With migec v1.2.7, reads were demultiplexed and then collapsed into UMI-guided consensus sequences. Using mixcr v2.1.11, the UMI consensuses were aligned to TRA and TRB V and J templates and assembled into clonotypes. A clonotype was counted as expanded or contracted only if both edgeR and NoisET called the change significant, with noise models trained on biological replicates. For edgeR calls, the thresholds were a false discovery rate-adjusted p below 0.01 and a log2 fold-change of 1. As an exploratory analysis of dynamics, max-normalized trajectories of the 1000 most abundant clonotypes were examined with PCA combined with hierarchical clustering. Each responding clone was given a CD4 or CD8 phenotype based on the CD4+ and CD8+ repertoires, which had been sequenced separately. TCRdb handled the public reads itself, with Q25 trimming in fastp and clone calling in MiXCR, and kept productive beta chains. Rows merge per CDR3 protein into single entries with the most common DNA and genes. TCRdb's processing, not the authors' own work, is the source of the V and J calls. The sample has some 440,000 distinct CDR3 sequences on record, roughly 25% of them singletons. The ten largest clones capture around 12% of the sample.

PBMCs were isolated by Ficoll-Paque density gradient centrifugation. Here the chain combines TRBV18 and TRBJ2-1, with a tentative D gene TRBD1 over 6 matching bases. This receptor was obtained from an adult woman who had mild COVID-19 (a few samples of this study predate the infection). The sample titles of this study are shuffled in the database, so cell type and time point are left out; the donor was told from shared clones. Input material: PBMCs or a T cell subset sorted from them (not recorded which). At the DNA level, the sequence is TGTGCCAGCTCACTGGACAGCCGTGGGGTCAATGAGCAGTTCTTC. The resulting protein is CASSLDSRGVNEQFF.